The present T cell receptor (beta chain) was sequenced within a study of human T cells and chemical hapten exposure. This clonotype showed up just a few times. TCRdb passed the RACE reads through MiXCR, listing each CDR3 protein once. The sample yields about 120,000 distinct CDR3 sequences, roughly 13% seen once. The V end was cut by 1 base, the J end by 0 bases, with 3 bases between. Germline-derived CDR1 and CDR2 are LGHNA and YSLEER. The CDR3 is made up of 13 amino acids. The time point denotes: patch test 1, 2 weeks after DPC sensitization. This sample's treatment: therapeutic diphenylcyclopropenone sensitization with weekly scalp DPC.

This chain uses TRBV4-3 with TRBJ1-1; D is undetermined. This receptor was obtained from a man younger than 35 with alopecia areata. Some clones in this sample may be carry-over from other donors' samples. The sample was whole blood, taken in connection with sensitization to the hapten diphenylcyclopropenone (DPC). CDR3 in amino acids: CASSQVLNTEAFF. In DNA, the CDR3 is TGCGCCAGCAGCCAAGTCTTGAACACTGAAGCTTTCTTT.